The source of this TCR beta chain is a study of blood T cell repertoires in COVID-19. Study background: In each case, the material was cDNA or gDNA derived from T cells, B-cell-depleted T cells, or PBMCs.

Authors' data handling: Estimation of nucleated cell counts was performed using reference gene primer amplification. The assay was immunoSEQ multiplex PCR, and TCRdb's table has in-frame clones only and misses some. V, J and clone size reflect that table, while D and trimming were determined from the DNA. The sample carries about 80,000 clones, roughly 88% recorded once. The germline CDR1 and CDR2 sequences are SNHLY and FYNNEI. The length of the CDR3 is 19 residues. Unmatched junction bases numbered 20, after V lost 6 bases and J lost 4 bases. The chain employs TRBV2 and TRBJ1-4, with 7 nucleotides matching TRBD1. Sequencing was performed on peripheral blood. This receptor was obtained from a woman older than 75 with acute or convalescent COVID-19. CDR3 coding DNA: TGTGCCAGCAGCCCTCTCCCGGGACAGATTGGGGGATATAATGAAAAACTGTTTTTT. It yields the protein CASSPLPGQIGGYNEKLFF.